Reported below is one T cell receptor beta chain. No antigen is known for it. These data come from a study of shared clonotypes between healthy human individuals. Study findings and constraints: Relative to their counterparts shared across all four donors, non-shared clonotypes exhibited diminished generation probabilities. Shared clonotypes: roughly 4.7% naive CD4, 3.5% to 4% naive CD8, 2.3% memory CD4, 0.35% to 0.5% memory CD8. The rarefaction results pointed to incomplete sorted-subset sequencing despite large depth.

The trim removed 3 bases at V and 6 bases at J, leaving 7 bases unmatched. CDR3 size: 14 residues. From germline, CDR1 is SNHLY and CDR2 FYNNEI. Naive-designated CD8 cells lacked CD45RO, were positively enriched for CCR7, and omitted terminally differentiated effector memory CD45RA+ cells. Replicate PCRs for sorted subsets used around 200 ng DNA; this equaled some 30,000 T cell genomes. This table comes from immunoSEQ multiplex PCR, and its TCRdb copy is limited to in-frame clones, with some not included. The table shows some 2 million clones, with around 96% occurring only once. The V gene is TRBV2, the J gene TRBJ1-2, with 7 bases aligning to TRBD1. The origin of this receptor is a man younger than 35 in good health. Sequenced: naive CD8+ T cells sorted from blood. CDR3 sequence: CASSEGQLLNGYTF. As DNA, the CDR3 is TGTGCCAGCAGTGAGGGACAGCTTTTAAATGGCTACACCTTC.